Listed below are T cell receptor beta chains from one sample, sequenced in a study of early T cells in non-severe SARS-CoV-2 infection. TCRdb called the 5' RACE reads again in MiXCR, with one record for every CDR3 protein. The top ten clones hold 5.4% of a sample with roughly 43,000 distinct CDR3 sequences, approximately 5.1% of them seen once. The sample in question was whole blood, obtained at baseline. Every receptor here comes from an adult who was a healthcare worker with PCR-confirmed SARS-CoV-2 infection or an uninfected control (not recorded which). Both conserved end residues are part of each CDR3. Each record gives: V gene, J gene, clone size, D gene, CDR3 protein, CDR3 DNA. A D gene is named only where the DNA matches it firmly. Some rows mark clone size as missing; the rest say once, few, many or name a class of expanded clone.

TRBV3-1	TRBJ2-5	many	TRBD1	CASSKMTGVQETQYF	TGTGCCAGCAGCAAGATGACAGGGGTCCAAGAGACCCAGTACTTC
TRBV27	TRBJ2-3	few	TRBD2	CASSIAGGPDTQYF	TGTGCCAGCAGTATAGCGGGAGGGCCAGATACGCAGTATTTT
TRBV5-1	TRBJ2-3	-	-	CASSLGIRTDTQYF	TGCGCCAGCAGCTTGGGGATTAGGACAGATACGCAGTATTTT
TRBV4-2	TRBJ2-3	few	TRBD2	CASSLTSGRAEDTQYF	TGTGCCAGCAGCCTCACTAGCGGGAGGGCCGAAGATACGCAGTATTTT
TRBV6-5	TRBJ1-6	many	-	CASRKGSRRSPLHF	TGTGCCAGCAGAAAGGGGTCACGGCGTTCACCCCTCCACTTT
TRBV7-6	TRBJ2-7	many	TRBD1	CASSAGQGAYEQYF	TGTGCCAGCAGCGCCGGACAGGGAGCGTACGAGCAGTACTTC
TRBV5-1	TRBJ2-7	many	-	CASSLDQWGRGYEQYF	TGCGCCAGCAGCTTGGACCAGTGGGGGAGAGGCTACGAGCAGTACTTC
TRBV19	TRBJ2-1	many	-	CASSIGSSNEQFF	TGTGCCAGTAGTATAGGGTCCTCAAATGAGCAGTTCTTC
TRBV29-1	TRBJ2-1	many	TRBD1	CSVKGQGNEQFF	TGCAGCGTCAAGGGACAGGGTAATGAGCAGTTCTTC
TRBV20-1	TRBJ1-1	many	TRBD1	CSAISFDRQGDGTEAFF	TGCAGTGCTATTTCTTTTGACCGGCAGGGGGACGGTACTGAAGCTTTCTTT
TRBV9	TRBJ2-2	few	-	CASSVDPNTGELFF	TGTGCCAGCAGCGTCGACCCAAACACCGGGGAGCTGTTTTTT
TRBV2	TRBJ2-1	many	-	CARGTAMTEQFF	TGTGCCAGGGGGACTGCCATGACTGAGCAGTTCTTC
TRBV7-2	TRBJ2-5	few	TRBD1	CASSLNLQGGQETQYF	TGTGCCAGCAGCTTAAATTTACAGGGGGGACAAGAGACCCAGTACTTC
TRBV12-3/TRBV12-4	TRBJ2-1	many	TRBD1	CASSLGTGGYEQFF	TGTGCCAGCAGTTTAGGGACAGGGGGCTATGAGCAGTTCTTC
TRBV6-2/TRBV6-3	TRBJ2-4	many	-	CASSSENIQYF	TGTGCCAGCAGTAGTGAAAACATTCAGTACTTC
TRBV14	TRBJ2-5	many	-	CASSQWGVSEETQYF	TGTGCCAGCAGCCAATGGGGGGTATCGGAAGAGACCCAGTACTTC
TRBV5-1	TRBJ2-3	-	TRBD2	CASSFDSGSWTDTQYF	TGCGCCAGCAGCTTCGATAGCGGGAGTTGGACAGATACGCAGTATTTT
TRBV6-1	TRBJ1-4	-	-	CASSGAWGIEKLFF	TGTGCCAGCAGTGGAGCTTGGGGCATCGAAAAACTGTTTTTT
TRBV7-3	TRBJ1-6	many	-	CASSSGPFKNSPLHF	TGTGCCAGCAGCTCGGGTCCTTTCAAGAATTCACCCCTCCACTTT